This T cell receptor beta chain was found in a study of shared clonotypes between healthy human individuals. Study context: The people who gave samples were two women and three men aged 18 to 49.

Measured with immunoSEQ multiplex PCR; TCRdb has only the in-frame clones, and not every one. The table lists approximately 1,500,000 clones, approximately 97% of them singletons, with roughly 1.2% in the top ten. The CDR3 extends over 20 amino acids. The ends lost 1 base at V and 0 bases at J; junction bases unmatched: 17. Germline lookup yields CDR1 SGDLS and CDR2 YYNGEE. This clone was recorded once. The receptor was derived from a man aged 25-45 years in good health. The chain joins TRBV9 to TRBJ2-3; the match to TRBD1 covers 7 bases. Sequencing was done on a sample of naive CD4+ T cells sorted from blood. Subset given: CD45RA+ positively selected. CDR3 amino acids: CASSVQGDATLLSSTDTQYF. For the CDR3, the DNA is TGTGCCAGCAGCGTACAGGGGGACGCCACCCTACTCTCTAGCACAGATACGCAGTATTTT. The full variable domain, completed using reference TRBV9 and TRBJ2-3, is DSGVTQTPKHLITATGQRVTLRCSPRSGDLSVYWYQQSLDQGLQFLIQYYNGEERAKGNILERFSAQQFPDLHSELNLSSLELGDSALYFCASSVQGDATLLSSTDTQYFGPGTRLTVL.